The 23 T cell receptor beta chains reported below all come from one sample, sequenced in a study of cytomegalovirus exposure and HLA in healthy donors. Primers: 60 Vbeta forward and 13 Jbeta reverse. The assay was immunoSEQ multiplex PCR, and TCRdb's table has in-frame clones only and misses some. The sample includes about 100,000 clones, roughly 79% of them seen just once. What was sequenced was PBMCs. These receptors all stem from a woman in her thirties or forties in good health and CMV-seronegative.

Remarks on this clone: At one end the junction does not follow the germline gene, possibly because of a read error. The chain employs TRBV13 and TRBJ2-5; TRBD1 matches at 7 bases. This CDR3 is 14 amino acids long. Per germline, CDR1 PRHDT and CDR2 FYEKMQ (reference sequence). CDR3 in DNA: TGTGCCAGCAGCCTAGGGACAGTGATGGAGACCCAGTACTTC. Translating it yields CASSLGTVMETQYF.

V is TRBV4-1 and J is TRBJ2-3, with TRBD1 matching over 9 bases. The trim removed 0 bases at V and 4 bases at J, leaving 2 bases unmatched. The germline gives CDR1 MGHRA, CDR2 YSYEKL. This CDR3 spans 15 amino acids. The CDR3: CASSQEHRGPDTQYF. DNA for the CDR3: TGCGCCAGCAGCCAAGAGCACAGGGGGCCAGATACGCAGTATTTT.

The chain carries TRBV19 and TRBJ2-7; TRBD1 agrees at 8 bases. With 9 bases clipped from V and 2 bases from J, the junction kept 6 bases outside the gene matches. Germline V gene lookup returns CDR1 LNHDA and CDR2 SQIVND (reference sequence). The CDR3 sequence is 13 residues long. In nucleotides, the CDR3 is TGTGCCAGCGGACAGGGCCCTACCTACGAGCAGTACTTC. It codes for CASGQGPTYEQYF.

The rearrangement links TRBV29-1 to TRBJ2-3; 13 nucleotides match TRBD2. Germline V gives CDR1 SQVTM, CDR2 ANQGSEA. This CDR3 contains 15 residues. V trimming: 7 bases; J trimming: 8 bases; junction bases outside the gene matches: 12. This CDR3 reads CSAHTSGGASGTQYF. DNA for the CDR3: TGCAGCGCTCACACTAGCGGGGGGGCGTCCGGTACGCAGTATTTT.

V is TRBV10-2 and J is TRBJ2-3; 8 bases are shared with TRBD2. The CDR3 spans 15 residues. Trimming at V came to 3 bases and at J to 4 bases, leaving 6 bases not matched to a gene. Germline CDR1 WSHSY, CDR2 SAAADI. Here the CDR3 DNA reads TGCGCCAGCAGTGAAAACGGGAGGGAGCCAGATACGCAGTATTTT. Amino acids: CASSENGREPDTQYF.

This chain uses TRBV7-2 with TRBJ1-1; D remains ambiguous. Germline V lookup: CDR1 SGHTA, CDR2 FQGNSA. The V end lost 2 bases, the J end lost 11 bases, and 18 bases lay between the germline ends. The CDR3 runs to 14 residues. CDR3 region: CASSLRTAGSDAFF. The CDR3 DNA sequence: TGTGCCAGCAGCTTAAGGACGGCGGGGTCGGATGCTTTCTTT.

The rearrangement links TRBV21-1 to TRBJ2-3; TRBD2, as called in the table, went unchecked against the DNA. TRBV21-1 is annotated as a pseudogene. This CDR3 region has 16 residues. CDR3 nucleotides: TGTGCCAGCAGCACCCGACTACACACTAGCACAGATACGCAGTATTTT. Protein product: CASSTRLHTSTDTQYF.

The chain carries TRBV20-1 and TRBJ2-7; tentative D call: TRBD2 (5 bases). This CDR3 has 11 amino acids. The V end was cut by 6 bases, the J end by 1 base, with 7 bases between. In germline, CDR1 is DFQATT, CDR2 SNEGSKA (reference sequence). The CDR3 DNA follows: TGCAGTGCGGGCGGGTCCTACGAGCAGTACTTC. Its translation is CSAGGSYEQYF.

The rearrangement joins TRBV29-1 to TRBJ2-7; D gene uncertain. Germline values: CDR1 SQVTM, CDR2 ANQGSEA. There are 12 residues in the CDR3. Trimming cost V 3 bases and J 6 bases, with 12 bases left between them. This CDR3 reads CSVEMGPLEQYF. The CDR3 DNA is TGCAGCGTTGAGATGGGCCCCCTCGAGCAGTACTTC.

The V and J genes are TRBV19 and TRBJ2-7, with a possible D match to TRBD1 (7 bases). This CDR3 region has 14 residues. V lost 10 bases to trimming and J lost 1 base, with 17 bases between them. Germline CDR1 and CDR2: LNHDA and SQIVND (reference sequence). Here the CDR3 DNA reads TGTGCCACCGACCCGACAGGGACTTCCTACGAGCAGTACTTC. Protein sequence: CATDPTGTSYEQYF.

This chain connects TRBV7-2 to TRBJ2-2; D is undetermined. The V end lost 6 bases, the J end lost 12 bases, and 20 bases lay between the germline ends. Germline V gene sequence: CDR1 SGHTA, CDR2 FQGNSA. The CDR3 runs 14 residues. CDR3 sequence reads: CASSLQTALDKLFF. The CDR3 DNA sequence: TGTGCCAGCAGTCTTCAGACTGCCCTCGATAAGCTGTTTTTT.

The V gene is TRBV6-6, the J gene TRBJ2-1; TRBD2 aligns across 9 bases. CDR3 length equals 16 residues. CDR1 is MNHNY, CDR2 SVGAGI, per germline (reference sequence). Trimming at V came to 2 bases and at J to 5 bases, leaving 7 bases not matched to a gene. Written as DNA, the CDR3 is TGTGCCAGCAGTTACAGGATGCTAGCGGGAAACAATGAGCAGTTCTTC. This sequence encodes CASSYRMLAGNNEQFF.

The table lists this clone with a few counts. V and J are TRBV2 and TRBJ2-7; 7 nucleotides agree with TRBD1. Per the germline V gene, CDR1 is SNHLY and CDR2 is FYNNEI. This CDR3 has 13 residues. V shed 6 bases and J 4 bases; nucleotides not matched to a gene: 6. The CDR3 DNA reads TGTGCCAGCAGGAGGGGACAGACATACGAGCAGTACTTC. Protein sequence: CASRRGQTYEQYF.

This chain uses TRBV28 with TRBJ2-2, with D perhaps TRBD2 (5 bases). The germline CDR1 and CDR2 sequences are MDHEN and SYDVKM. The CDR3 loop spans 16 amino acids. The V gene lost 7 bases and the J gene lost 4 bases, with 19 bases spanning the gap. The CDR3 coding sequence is TGTGCCAGCACCCAGACCCTGTGGCGGGCCACCGGGGAGCTGTTTTTT. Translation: CASTQTLWRATGELFF.

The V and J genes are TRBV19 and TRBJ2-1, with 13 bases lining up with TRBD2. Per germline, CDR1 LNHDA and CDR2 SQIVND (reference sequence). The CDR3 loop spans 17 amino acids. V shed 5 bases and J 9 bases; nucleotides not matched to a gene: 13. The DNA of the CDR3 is TGTGCCAGTAGTCTAACTAGCGGGAGGGCCTGGTTGGTTGAGCAGTTCTTC. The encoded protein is CASSLTSGRAWLVEQFF. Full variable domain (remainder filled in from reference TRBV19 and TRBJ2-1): DGGITQSPKYLFRKEGQNVTLSCEQNLNHDAMYWYRQDPGQGLRLIYYSQIVNDFQKGDIAEGYSVSREKKESFPLTVTSAQKNPTAFYLCASSLTSGRAWLVEQFFGPGTRLTVL.

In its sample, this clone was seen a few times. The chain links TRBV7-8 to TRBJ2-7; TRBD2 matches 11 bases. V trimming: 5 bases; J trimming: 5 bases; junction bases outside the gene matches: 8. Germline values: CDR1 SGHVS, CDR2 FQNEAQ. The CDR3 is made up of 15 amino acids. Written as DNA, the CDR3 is TGTGCCAGCAGCGTTCGACTAGCGGGAACGGACGAGCAGTACTTC. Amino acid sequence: CASSVRLAGTDEQYF.

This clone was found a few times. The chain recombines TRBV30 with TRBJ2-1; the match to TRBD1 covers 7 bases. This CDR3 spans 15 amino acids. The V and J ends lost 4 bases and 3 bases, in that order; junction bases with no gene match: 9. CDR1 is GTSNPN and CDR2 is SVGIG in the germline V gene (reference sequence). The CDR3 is CAWKRVAGGYNEQFF. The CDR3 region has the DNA TGTGCCTGGAAACGTGTAGCAGGGGGCTACAATGAGCAGTTCTTC.

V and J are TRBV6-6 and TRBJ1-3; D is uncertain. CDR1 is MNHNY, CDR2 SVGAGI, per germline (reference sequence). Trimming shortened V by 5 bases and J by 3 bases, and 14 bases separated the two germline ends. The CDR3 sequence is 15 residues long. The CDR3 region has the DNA TGTGCCAGCAGTCCCGACTTTCTTGGTGGAAACACCATATATTTT. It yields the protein CASSPDFLGGNTIYF.

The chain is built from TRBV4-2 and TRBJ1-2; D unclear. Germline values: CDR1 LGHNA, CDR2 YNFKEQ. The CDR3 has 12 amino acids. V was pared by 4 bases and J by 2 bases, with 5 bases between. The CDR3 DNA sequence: TGTGCCAGCAGCCGCGCCAACTATGGCTACACCTTC. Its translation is CASSRANYGYTF.

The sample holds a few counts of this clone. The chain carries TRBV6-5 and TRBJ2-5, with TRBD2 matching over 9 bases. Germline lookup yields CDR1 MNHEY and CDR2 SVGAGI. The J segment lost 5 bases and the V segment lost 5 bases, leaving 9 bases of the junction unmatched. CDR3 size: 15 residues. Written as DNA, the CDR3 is TGTGCCAGCAGTCCGGGACTAGCCCCTCGTGAGACCCAGTACTTC. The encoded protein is CASSPGLAPRETQYF.

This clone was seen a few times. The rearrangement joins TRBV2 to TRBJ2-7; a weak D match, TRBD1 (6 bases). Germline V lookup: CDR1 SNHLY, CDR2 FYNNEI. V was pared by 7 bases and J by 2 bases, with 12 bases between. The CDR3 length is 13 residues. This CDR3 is CASIPGQTYEQYF. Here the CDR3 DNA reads TGTGCCAGCATACCAGGACAGACCTACGAGCAGTACTTC.

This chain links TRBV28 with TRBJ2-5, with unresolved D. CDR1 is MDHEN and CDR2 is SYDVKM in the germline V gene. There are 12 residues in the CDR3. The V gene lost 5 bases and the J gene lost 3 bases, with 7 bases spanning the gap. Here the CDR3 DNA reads TGTGCCAGCAGTCAGTCCAAAGAGACCCAGTACTTC. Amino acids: CASSQSKETQYF.

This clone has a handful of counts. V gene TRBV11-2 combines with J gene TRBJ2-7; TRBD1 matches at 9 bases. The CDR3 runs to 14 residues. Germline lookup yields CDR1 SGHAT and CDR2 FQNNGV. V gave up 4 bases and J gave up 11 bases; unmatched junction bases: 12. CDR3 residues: CASSSTKGQGWKYF. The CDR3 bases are TGTGCCAGCAGCTCCACCAAGGGACAGGGATGGAAGTACTTC.